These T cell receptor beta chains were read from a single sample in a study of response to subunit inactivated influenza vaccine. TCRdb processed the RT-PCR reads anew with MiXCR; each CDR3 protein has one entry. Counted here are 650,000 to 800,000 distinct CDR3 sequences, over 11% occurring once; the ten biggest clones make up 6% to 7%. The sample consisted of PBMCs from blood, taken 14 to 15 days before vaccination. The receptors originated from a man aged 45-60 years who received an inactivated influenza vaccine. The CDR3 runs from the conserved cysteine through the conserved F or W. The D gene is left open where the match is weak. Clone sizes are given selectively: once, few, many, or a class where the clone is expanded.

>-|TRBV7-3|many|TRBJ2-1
CASSLGSQGEQFF
TGTGCCAGCAGCTTAGGAAGCCAAGGGGAGCAGTTCTTC
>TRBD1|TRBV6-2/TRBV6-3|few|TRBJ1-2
CASSDPGGTNYGYTF
TGTGCCAGCAGTGACCCAGGGGGAACTAACTATGGCTACACCTTC
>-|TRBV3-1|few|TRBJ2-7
CASRATDSYEQYF
TGTGCCAGCAGGGCGACAGACTCCTACGAGCAGTACTTC
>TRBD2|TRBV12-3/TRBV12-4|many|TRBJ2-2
CASSLAGVWSGELFF
TGTGCCAGCAGCTTAGCGGGAGTGTGGTCCGGGGAGCTGTTTTTT
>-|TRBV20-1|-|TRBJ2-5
CSAVYALGRETQYF
TGCAGTGCCGTATACGCTCTGGGGCGAGAGACCCAGTACTTC
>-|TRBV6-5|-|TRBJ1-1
CASSLRPDTEAFF
TGTGCCAGCAGTTTACGGCCGGACACTGAAGCTTTCTTT
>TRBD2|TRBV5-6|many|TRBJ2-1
CASSLSAGLANEQFF
TGTGCCAGCAGCTTATCAGCGGGACTAGCCAATGAGCAGTTCTTC
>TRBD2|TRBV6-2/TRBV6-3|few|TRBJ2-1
CASKPGGLAGLNEQFF
TGTGCCAGCAAACCGGGGGGTCTAGCGGGTTTGAATGAGCAGTTCTTC
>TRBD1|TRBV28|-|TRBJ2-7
CASSPMTGTYEQYF
TGTGCCAGCAGTCCCATGACAGGGACCTACGAGCAGTACTTC
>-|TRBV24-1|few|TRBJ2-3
CATAQNADTQYF
TGTGCCACTGCGCAGAACGCAGATACGCAGTATTTT
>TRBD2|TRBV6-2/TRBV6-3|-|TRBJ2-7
CASSYLAVPYEQYF
TGTGCCAGCAGTTATCTAGCGGTACCCTACGAGCAGTACTTC
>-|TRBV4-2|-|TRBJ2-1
CARGPGLVWYGSYNEQFF
TGTGCCAGGGGCCCCGGGCTCGTTTGGTATGGCTCCTACAATGAGCAGTTCTTC
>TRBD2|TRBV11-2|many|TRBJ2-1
CASSLSGLAGGFEQFF
TGTGCCAGCAGCTTATCGGGACTAGCGGGGGGGTTTGAGCAGTTCTTC
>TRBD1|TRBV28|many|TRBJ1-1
CASSLTGRSTEAFF
TGTGCCAGCAGTCTGACAGGGAGGAGCACTGAAGCTTTCTTT
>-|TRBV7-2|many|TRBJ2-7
CASSLVSGGGSYEQYF
TGTGCCAGCAGCTTAGTTTCCGGTGGGGGCTCCTACGAGCAGTACTTC